This TCR beta chain was captured by sequencing in a study of T cells in Graves' hyperthyroidism and ophthalmopathy. Study observations and caveats: Most thyroid clonotypes expanded above 0.001 were also detected in blood.

These patients, aged 18 to 65, had recently diagnosed hyperthyroidism lasting under 2 months. Diagnostic assessment was based on clinical symptoms, serum thyroxine and TRAb, thyroid ultrasound and orbital computed tomography. The CDR3 has 14 amino acids. From germline, CDR1 is SNHLY and CDR2 FYNNEI. Deletions cut 7 bases from V and 5 bases from J, with 15 bases between. Regions amplified from RNA transcripts were the TCR beta CDR3 regions. HTBI primers were used for first-round RT-PCR of the TCR CDR3. From the multiplex PCR reads, TCRdb called clonotypes with MiXCR, one entry per CDR3 protein. The sample shows under 450,000 distinct CDR3 sequences, less than 15% of them seen only once. With respect to this clonotype: Its antigen is unidentified.

This sequence joins TRBV2 and TRBJ1-5, with no clear D. The sample comprised blood. The sequence came from a man younger than 45 with Graves' hyperthyroidism that later progressed to Graves' ophthalmopathy. CDR3 sequence: CASNPLKEDQPQHF. The CDR3 region has the DNA TGTGCCAGCAATCCCCTGAAAGAAGATCAGCCCCAGCATTTT.